The 11 T cell receptor beta chains reported below all come from one sample, sequenced in a study of radiotherapy plus CTLA-4 blockade in lung cancer. Data came from immunoSEQ multiplex PCR; TCRdb stores just in-frame clones and leaves some out. The data contain 75,000 to 95,000 clones, about four fifths of them singletons. The sequenced sample was peripheral blood, obtained from a patient treated with radiotherapy plus ipilimumab. The receptors were sampled from a human donor with non-small cell lung cancer that progressed on radiotherapy plus ipilimumab.

In regard to this clone: The junction and the germline gene differ at one end; a read error may be behind it. This chain uses TRBV7-7 with TRBJ2-7; no reliable D call. The CDR3 is 13 amino acids. Germline lookup yields CDR1 SSHAT and CDR2 FNYEAQ (reference sequence). The chain's CDR3 is CASSLNEFNEQYF. The CDR3 nucleotides read TGTGCTAGCAGCTTAAACGAGTTCAACGAGCAGTACTTC.

This chain joins TRBV28 and TRBJ1-4, with D possibly TRBD1 on 6 matching bases. V lost 4 bases, J lost 7 bases, and 22 bases lay in between. Germline loops: CDR1 MDHEN, CDR2 SYDVKM. CDR3 length: 17 residues. This CDR3 is CASSWSVPGGGGEKLFF. The CDR3 DNA sequence: TGTGCCAGCAGTTGGTCTGTCCCGGGCGGAGGGGGTGAAAAACTGTTTTTT.

The chain employs TRBV9 and TRBJ2-1; TRBD2 matches 9 bases. Germline assignment: CDR1 SGDLS and CDR2 YYNGEE. J gave up 3 bases and V 0 bases, and 4 bases lay outside the gene matches. The CDR3 length is 16 residues. The CDR3: CASSVGREGLYNEQFF. In DNA form, the CDR3 reads TGTGCCAGCAGCGTAGGGCGGGAGGGCCTCTACAATGAGCAGTTCTTC.

This chain joins TRBV7-9 and TRBJ1-2; 9 bases match TRBD1. CDR1 is SEHNR, CDR2 FQNEAQ, per germline (reference sequence). This CDR3 comprises 14 residues. J was trimmed by 4 bases and V by 4 bases; bases with no gene match: 4. CDR3 sequence reads: CASSYETGGYGYTF. The CDR3 coding sequence is TGTGCCAGCAGCTACGAGACAGGGGGCTATGGCTACACCTTC.

This chain connects TRBV7-3 to TRBJ1-2, with 9 positions matching TRBD1. V shed 5 bases, J shed 7 bases, and the junction held 8 bases outside the gene matches. The germline V gene has CDR1 SGHTA and CDR2 FQGTGA. CDR3 length: 14 amino acids. CDR3 protein: CASSRDRVDGGYTF. DNA of the CDR3: TGTGCCAGCAGCCGGGACAGGGTGGATGGTGGCTACACCTTC.

In nucleotides, the CDR3 is TGTGCCAGCAGTACCGGGACTAGCGGGTTATACGAGCAGTACGTC. This codes for CASSTGTSGLYEQYV. The V gene is TRBV5-4, the J gene TRBJ2-7, with 12 bases matching TRBD2. Germline values: CDR1 SGHNT, CDR2 YYREEE (reference sequence). The length of the CDR3 is 15 residues. J lost 4 bases, V lost 5 bases, and 7 bases had no gene match.

This clone was recorded a few times. The genes are TRBV7-9 and TRBJ1-5, with TRBD1 matching 7 bases. This CDR3 region has 16 residues. V dropped 5 bases and J dropped 2; count of bases not matched to a gene: 9. CDR1 and CDR2 (germline): SEHNR, FQNEAQ (reference sequence). The DNA of the CDR3 is TGTGCCAGCAGCGACTTGAGACAGGGAGGCAATCAGCCCCAGCATTTT. Residues: CASSDLRQGGNQPQHF.

The sample holds many counts of this clone. V is TRBV7-8 and J is TRBJ2-1; no clear D gene. CDR1 SGHVS and CDR2 FQNEAQ come from the germline V gene. The germline V and J ends were trimmed by 2 bases and 8 bases, with 10 bases remaining between them. The CDR3 consists of 13 residues. The chain's CDR3 is CASSLTSSHEQFF. CDR3 bases: TGTGCCAGCAGCTTAACCTCATCCCATGAGCAGTTCTTC.

The rearrangement uses TRBV5-1 and TRBJ2-1; TRBD2 might be the D (5 bases). The ends were cut back, 5 bases at V and 4 bases at J, with 7 bases in the middle. Germline lookup yields CDR1 SGHRS and CDR2 YFSETQ. This CDR3 has 12 residues. The CDR3 bases are TGCGCCAGCAGTCGGACTTACAATGAGCAGTTCTTC. Protein: CASSRTYNEQFF. Filled out from reference TRBV5-1 and TRBJ2-1, the complete variable domain reads KAGVTQTPRYLIKTRGQQVTLSCSPISGHRSVSWYQQTPGQGLQFLFEYFSETQRNKGNFPGRFSGRQFSNSRSEMNVSTLELGDSALYLCASSRTYNEQFFGPGTRLTVL.

This clone showed up just once. The chain combines TRBV5-1 with TRBJ1-4; TRBD1 matches at 7 bases. The CDR3 is made up of 15 amino acids. The ends lost 4 bases at V and 8 bases at J; junction bases unmatched: 11. Germline CDR1 is SGHRS and CDR2 is YFSETQ. The DNA for the CDR3 is TGCGCCAGCAGCCCGAACACAGGGGCGCGGGAAAAACTGTTTTTT. It yields the protein CASSPNTGAREKLFF.

This clone was counted a single time. For the CDR3, the DNA is TGTGCCAGCTCACCATACACGAGCGGAGCCAAAAACATTCAGTACTTC. Amino acids: CASSPYTSGAKNIQYF. The genes are TRBV18 and TRBJ2-4, with a weak D call TRBD2 (5 bases). There are 16 residues in the CDR3. The germline gives CDR1 KGHSH, CDR2 LQKENI. The germline V and J ends were trimmed by 2 bases and 0 bases, with 11 bases remaining between them.